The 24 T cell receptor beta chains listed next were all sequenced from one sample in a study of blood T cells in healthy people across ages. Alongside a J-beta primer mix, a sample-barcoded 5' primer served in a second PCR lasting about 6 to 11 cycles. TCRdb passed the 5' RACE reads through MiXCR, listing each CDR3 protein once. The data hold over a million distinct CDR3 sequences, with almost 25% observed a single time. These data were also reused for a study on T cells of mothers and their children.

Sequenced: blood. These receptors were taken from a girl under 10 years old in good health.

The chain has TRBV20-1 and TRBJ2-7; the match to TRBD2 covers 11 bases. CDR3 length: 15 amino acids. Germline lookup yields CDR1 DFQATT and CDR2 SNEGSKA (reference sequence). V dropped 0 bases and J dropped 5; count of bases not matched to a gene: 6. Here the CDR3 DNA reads TGCAGTGCTAGAGATTCTAGCGGGGGGTCCCACGAGCAGTACTTC. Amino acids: CSARDSSGGSHEQYF.

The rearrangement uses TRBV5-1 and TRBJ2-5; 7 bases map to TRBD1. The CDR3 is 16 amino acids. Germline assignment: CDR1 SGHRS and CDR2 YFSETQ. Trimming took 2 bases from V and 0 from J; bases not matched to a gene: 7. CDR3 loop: CASSFSTGTDQETQYF. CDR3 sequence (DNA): TGCGCCAGCAGCTTCTCCACAGGGACAGACCAAGAGACCCAGTACTTC.

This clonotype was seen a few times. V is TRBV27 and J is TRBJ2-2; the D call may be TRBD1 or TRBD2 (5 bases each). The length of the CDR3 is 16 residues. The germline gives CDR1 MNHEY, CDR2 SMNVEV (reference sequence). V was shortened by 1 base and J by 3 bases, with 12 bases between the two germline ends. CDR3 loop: CASSLLWGSHTGELFF. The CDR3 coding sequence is TGTGCCAGCAGTTTATTATGGGGGTCGCACACCGGGGAGCTGTTTTTT.

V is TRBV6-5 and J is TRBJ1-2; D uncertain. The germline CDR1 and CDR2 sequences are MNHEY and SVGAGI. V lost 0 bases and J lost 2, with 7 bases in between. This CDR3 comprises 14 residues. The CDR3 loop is CASSYSAKNYGYTF. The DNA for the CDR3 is TGTGCCAGCAGTTACTCGGCCAAAAACTATGGCTACACCTTC.

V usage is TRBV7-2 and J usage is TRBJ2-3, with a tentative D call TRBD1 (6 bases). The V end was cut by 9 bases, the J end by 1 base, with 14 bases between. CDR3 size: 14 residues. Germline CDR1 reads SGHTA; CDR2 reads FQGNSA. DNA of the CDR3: TGTGCCAGTGCGCAGGGGATGGGCACAGATACGCAGTATTTT. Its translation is CASAQGMGTDTQYF. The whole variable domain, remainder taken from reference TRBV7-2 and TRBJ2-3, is GAGVSQSPSNKVTEKGKDVELRCDPISGHTALYWYRQSLGQGLEFLIYFQGNSAPDKSGLPSDRFSAERTGGSVSTLTIQRTQQEDSAVYLCASAQGMGTDTQYFGPGTRLTVL.

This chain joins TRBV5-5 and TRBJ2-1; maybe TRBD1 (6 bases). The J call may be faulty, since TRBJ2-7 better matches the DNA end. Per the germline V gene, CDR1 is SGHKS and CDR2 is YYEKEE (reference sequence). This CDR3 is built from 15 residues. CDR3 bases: TGTGCCAGCAGTCCGGACAGTGGGGTTTGGTACGAGCAGTACTTC. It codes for CASSPDSGVWYEQYF.

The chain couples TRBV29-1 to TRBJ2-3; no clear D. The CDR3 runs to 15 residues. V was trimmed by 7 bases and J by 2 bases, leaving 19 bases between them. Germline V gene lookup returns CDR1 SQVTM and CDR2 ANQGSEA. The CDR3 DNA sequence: TGCAGCGCGTCAGGAACCCGCGGCCCCACAGATACGCAGTATTTT. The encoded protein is CSASGTRGPTDTQYF.

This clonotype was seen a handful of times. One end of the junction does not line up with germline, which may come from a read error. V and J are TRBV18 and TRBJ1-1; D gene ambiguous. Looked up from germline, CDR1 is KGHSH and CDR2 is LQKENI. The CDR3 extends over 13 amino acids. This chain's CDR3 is CTSSRQTNTEAFF. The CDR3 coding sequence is TGTACCAGCTCACGGCAGACGAACACTGAAGCTTTCTTT.

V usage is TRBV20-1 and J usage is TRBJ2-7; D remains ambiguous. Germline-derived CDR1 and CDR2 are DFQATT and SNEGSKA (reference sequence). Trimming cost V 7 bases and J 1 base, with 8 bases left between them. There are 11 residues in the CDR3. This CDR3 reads CSESPSYEQYF. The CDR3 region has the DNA TGCAGTGAAAGCCCTTCCTACGAGCAGTACTTC.

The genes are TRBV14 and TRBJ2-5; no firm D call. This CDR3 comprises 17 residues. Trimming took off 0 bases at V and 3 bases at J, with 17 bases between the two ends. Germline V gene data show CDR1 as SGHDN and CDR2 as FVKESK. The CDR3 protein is CASSQDHLNIQKETQYF. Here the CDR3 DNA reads TGTGCCAGCAGCCAAGATCATTTAAATATACAGAAAGAGACCCAGTACTTC.

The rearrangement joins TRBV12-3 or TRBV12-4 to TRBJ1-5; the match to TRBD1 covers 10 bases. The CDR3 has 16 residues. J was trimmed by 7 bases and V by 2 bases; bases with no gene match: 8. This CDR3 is CASSLTTGGGGQPQHF. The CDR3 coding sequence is TGTGCCAGCAGTTTAACGACAGGGGGCGGAGGGCAGCCCCAGCATTTT.

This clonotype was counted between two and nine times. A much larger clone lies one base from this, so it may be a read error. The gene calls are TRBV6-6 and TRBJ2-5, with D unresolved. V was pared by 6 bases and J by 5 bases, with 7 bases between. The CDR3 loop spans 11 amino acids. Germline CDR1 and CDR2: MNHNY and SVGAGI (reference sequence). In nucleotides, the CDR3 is TGTGCCAGCAGATTGTGGGAGACCCAGTACTTC. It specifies CASRLWETQYF.

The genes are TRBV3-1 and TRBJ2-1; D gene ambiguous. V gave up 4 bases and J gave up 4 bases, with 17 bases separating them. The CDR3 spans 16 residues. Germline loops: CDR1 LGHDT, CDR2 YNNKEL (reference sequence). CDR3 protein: CASSRGSPRTYNEQFF. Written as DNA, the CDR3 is TGTGCCAGCAGCCGAGGCTCTCCTAGAACTTACAATGAGCAGTTCTTC.

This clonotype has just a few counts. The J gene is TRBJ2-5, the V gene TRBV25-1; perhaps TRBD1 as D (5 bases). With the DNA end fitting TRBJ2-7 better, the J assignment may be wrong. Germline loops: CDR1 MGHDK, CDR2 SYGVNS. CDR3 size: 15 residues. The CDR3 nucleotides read TGTGCCAGCAGTTCTCCAACGACAGACCTATACGAGCAGTACTTC. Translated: CASSSPTTDLYEQYF.

The CDR3 region is CATSRGVQLSSGNTIYF. The CDR3 nucleotides read TGTGCCACCAGCAGAGGGGTTCAGCTGAGCTCTGGAAACACCATATATTTT. J is TRBJ1-3 and V is TRBV15, with D unresolved. V was cut by 1 base and J by 0 bases, with 13 bases left in between. CDR1 and CDR2 from the germline V gene are LNHNV and YYDKDF (reference sequence). The CDR3 contains 17 residues.

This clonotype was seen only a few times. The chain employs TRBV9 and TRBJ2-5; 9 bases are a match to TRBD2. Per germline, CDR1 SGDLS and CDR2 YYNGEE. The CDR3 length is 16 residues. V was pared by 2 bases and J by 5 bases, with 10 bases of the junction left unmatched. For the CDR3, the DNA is TGTGCCAGCAGCGTGGCAGGAGCGGGAGGAAGGGAGACCCAGTACTTC. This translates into CASSVAGAGGRETQYF.

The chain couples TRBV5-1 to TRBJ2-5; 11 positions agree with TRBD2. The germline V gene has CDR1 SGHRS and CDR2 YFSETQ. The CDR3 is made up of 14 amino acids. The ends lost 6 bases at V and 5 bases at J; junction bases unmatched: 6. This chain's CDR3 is CASTLAGGSETQYF. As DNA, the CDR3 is TGCGCCAGCACCCTAGCGGGAGGATCCGAGACCCAGTACTTC.

CDR3: CASSLFSGRNEQFF. Here the CDR3 DNA reads TGTGCCAGCAGCTTATTCAGCGGGAGAAATGAGCAGTTCTTC. The chain couples TRBV7-9 to TRBJ2-1; TRBD2 matches at 8 bases. Trimming took 2 bases from V and 7 from J; bases not matched to a gene: 4. Germline V gene data show CDR1 as SEHNR and CDR2 as FQNEAQ (reference sequence). CDR3 length: 14 residues.

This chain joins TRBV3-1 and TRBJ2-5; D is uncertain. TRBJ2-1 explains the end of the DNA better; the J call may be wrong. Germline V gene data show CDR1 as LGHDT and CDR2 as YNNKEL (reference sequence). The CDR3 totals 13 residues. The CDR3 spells CASSQGHDNEQFF. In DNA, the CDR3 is TGTGCCAGCAGCCAAGGGCATGACAATGAGCAGTTCTTC.

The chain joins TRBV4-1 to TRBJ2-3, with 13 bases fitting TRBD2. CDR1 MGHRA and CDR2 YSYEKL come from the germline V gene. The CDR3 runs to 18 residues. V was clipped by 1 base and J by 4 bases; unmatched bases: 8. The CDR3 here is CASSQVLTSGRGSDTQYF. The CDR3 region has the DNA TGCGCCAGCAGCCAAGTCCTTACTAGCGGGAGGGGGTCAGATACGCAGTATTTT.

CDR3 sequence (DNA): TGCAGTGCTAGCGACAGGGGCACAGATACGCAGTATTTT. Its protein product is CSASDRGTDTQYF. This chain links TRBV20-1 with TRBJ2-3; 7 bases match TRBD1. Trimming took 3 bases from V and 1 from J; bases not matched to a gene: 1. This CDR3 comprises 13 residues. Per germline, CDR1 DFQATT and CDR2 SNEGSKA (reference sequence).

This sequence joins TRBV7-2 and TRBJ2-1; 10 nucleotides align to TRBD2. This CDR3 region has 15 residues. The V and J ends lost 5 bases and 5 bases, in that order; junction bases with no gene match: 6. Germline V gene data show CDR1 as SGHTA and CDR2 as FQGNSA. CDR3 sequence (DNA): TGTGCCAGCAGCCCACTAGCGGGGAGCGACAATGAGCAGTTCTTC. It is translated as CASSPLAGSDNEQFF. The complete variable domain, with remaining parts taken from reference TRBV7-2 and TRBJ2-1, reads GAGVSQSPSNKVTEKGKDVELRCDPISGHTALYWYRQSLGQGLEFLIYFQGNSAPDKSGLPSDRFSAERTGGSVSTLTIQRTQQEDSAVYLCASSPLAGSDNEQFFGPGTRLTVL.

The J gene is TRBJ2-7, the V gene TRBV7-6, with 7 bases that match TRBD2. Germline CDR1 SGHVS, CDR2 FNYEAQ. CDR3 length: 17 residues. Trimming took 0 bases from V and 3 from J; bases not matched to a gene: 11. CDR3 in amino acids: CASSLAASGEGLYEQYF. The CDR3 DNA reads TGTGCCAGCAGCTTAGCCGCCTCGGGGGAGGGCCTCTACGAGCAGTACTTC.

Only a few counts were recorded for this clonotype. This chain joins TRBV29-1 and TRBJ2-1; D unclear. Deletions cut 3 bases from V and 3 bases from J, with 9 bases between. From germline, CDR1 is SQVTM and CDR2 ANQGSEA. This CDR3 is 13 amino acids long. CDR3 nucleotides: TGCAGCGTTGAGACTTCCAACTACAATGAGCAGTTCTTC. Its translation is CSVETSNYNEQFF.